This TCR beta chain was captured in a study of cytomegalovirus exposure and HLA in healthy donors. V shed 6 bases and J 1 base; nucleotides not matched to a gene: 5. CDR1 and CDR2 (germline): SGHDT, YYEEEE. The CDR3 has 14 residues. Overall study results and limits: Some highly shared sequence variants likely arose as a pipeline artifact.

This clone occurred a few times. The target antigen is unknown. PCR used 60 Vbeta primers and 13 Jbeta primers. In the authors' methods: Later analysis identified 80 million to 85 million unique TCR beta chains, about 10 million shared. Sequenced by immunoSEQ multiplex PCR; TCRdb stores in-frame clones only, minus some. D and trimming come from the DNA, and the V and J calls and clone size come from that table. The sample lists more than 70,000 clones; roughly 72% were seen once. Sequencing was carried out using PBMCs. The sequence derives from a man younger than 45 in good health and CMV-seropositive. The V and J genes are TRBV5-6 and TRBJ2-7; TRBD2 matches 9 bases. The DNA of the CDR3 is TGTGCCAGCACCCGACTAGCGGATTCCTACGAGCAGTACTTC. Its translation: CASTRLADSYEQYF.